Listed below are T cell receptor beta chains from one sample, sequenced in a study of T-cell memory formation after mild COVID-19. TCRdb independently ran MiXCR on the 5' RACE reads; one entry per CDR3 protein. This sample has roughly 380,000 distinct CDR3 sequences; approximately 27% occur once, and the top ten carry approximately 13%. The specimen was PBMCs or a T cell subset sorted from them (not recorded which). The receptor source for this set is an adult woman who had mild COVID-19 (a few samples of this study predate the infection). Cell type and time point are not known. CDR3s include the opening cysteine and the closing phenylalanine or tryptophan. A D gene is named only where the DNA matches it firmly. Only some rows state a clone size, as once, few, many or a class for expanded clones.

cdr3_aa cdr3_nt v_call d_call j_call clone_size
CASSAAPGPISYEQYF TGCGCCAGCAGCGCGGCGCCGGGACCGATCTCCTACGAGCAGTACTTC TRBV5-1 - TRBJ2-7 few
CAIAAVDTQYF TGTGCCATCGCGGCCGTAGATACGCAGTATTTT TRBV7-9 - TRBJ2-3 few
CASSLAAGQYGYTF TGTGCCAGCAGTTTAGCCGCAGGGCAGTATGGCTACACCTTC TRBV12-3/TRBV12-4 - TRBJ1-2 -
CASSEGHNEQFF TGTGCCAGCAGCGAGGGACACAATGAGCAGTTCTTC TRBV9 - TRBJ2-1 -
CASSEFQGAGYGYTF TGTGCCAGCAGTGAATTTCAGGGAGCGGGCTATGGCTACACCTTC TRBV6-1 - TRBJ1-2 -
CASSPGTSGRVAGELFF TGCGCCAGCAGCCCCGGGACTAGCGGGAGGGTCGCCGGGGAGCTGTTTTTT TRBV5-1 TRBD2 TRBJ2-2 once
CASSPEAGVGETQYF TGTGCCAGCAGCCCAGAGGCGGGGGTAGGAGAGACCCAGTACTTC TRBV7-6 TRBD2 TRBJ2-5 -
CASSLLGQFNEQFF TGCGCCAGCAGCTTGCTAGGACAGTTCAATGAGCAGTTCTTC TRBV5-1 - TRBJ2-1 few
CASRGQGGNEQFF TGCGCCAGCCGGGGACAGGGCGGCAATGAGCAGTTCTTC TRBV5-1 TRBD1 TRBJ2-1 -
CASSPSSSGRIGETQYF TGTGCCAGCAGCCCCAGCAGCAGCGGGAGGATAGGGGAGACCCAGTACTTC TRBV11-3 TRBD2 TRBJ2-5 -
CSAWTDSNQPQHF TGCAGTGCTTGGACGGATAGCAATCAGCCCCAGCATTTT TRBV20-1 - TRBJ1-5 -
CASSRRTGFGTGELFF TGTGCCAGCAGCCGAAGAACGGGCTTTGGCACCGGGGAGCTGTTTTTT TRBV12-3/TRBV12-4 - TRBJ2-2 -
CASSLSGRERIF TGTGCCAGCAGCTTAAGCGGGAGGGAAAGAATCTTC TRBV7-2 TRBD2 TRBJ2-1 -
CSASPGTSYEQYF TGCAGTGCTAGTCCCGGGACCTCCTACGAGCAGTACTTC TRBV20-1 - TRBJ2-7 -
CASSADRNTEAFF TGTGCCAGCAGTGCGGACAGGAACACTGAAGCTTTCTTT TRBV6-4 - TRBJ1-1 -
CATLRDRVWGNTIYF TGTGCCACCCTCCGGGACAGGGTGTGGGGAAACACCATATATTTT TRBV6-6 TRBD1 TRBJ1-3 -
CASSQQGSRGYTF TGTGCCAGCAGTCAACAGGGTAGCAGAGGCTACACCTTC TRBV6-5 - TRBJ1-2 -
CASSLGQGTTEAFF TGCGCCAGCAGCCTGGGACAGGGGACCACTGAAGCTTTCTTT TRBV5-1 TRBD1 TRBJ1-1 few
CSARDGGLSYEQYF TGCAGTGCTAGAGATGGCGGACTATCATACGAGCAGTACTTC TRBV20-1 - TRBJ2-7 -
CATSGAVPYEQYF TGTGCCACGTCGGGGGCGGTCCCCTACGAGCAGTACTTC TRBV7-2 - TRBJ2-7 few
CASSLGSRQLNEQFF TGTGCCAGCAGCTTAGGGTCGCGACAGCTCAATGAGCAGTTCTTC TRBV7-2 - TRBJ2-1 -
CASSLWGLAGEIPDTQYF TGTGCCAGCAGCTTGTGGGGACTAGCGGGAGAAATTCCAGATACGCAGTATTTT TRBV11-2 TRBD2 TRBJ2-3 -
CASCRGRETQYF TGTGCCAGCTGCCGAGGGAGGGAGACCCAGTACTTC TRBV7-9 - TRBJ2-5 -
CASSQRLSGVMNTEAFF TGCGCCAGCAGCCAACGCCTCTCAGGGGTTATGAACACTGAAGCTTTCTTT TRBV4-1 - TRBJ1-1 few
CASRKGQGAGEETQYF TGCGCCAGCAGAAAGGGACAGGGGGCAGGGGAAGAGACCCAGTACTTC TRBV5-1 TRBD1 TRBJ2-5 many
CASREGMDEKLFF TGTGCCAGCCGGGAGGGAATGGATGAAAAACTGTTTTTT TRBV2 - TRBJ1-4 -
CASSQDFSSYEQYF TGTGCCAGCAGCCAGGACTTTTCCTCCTACGAGCAGTACTTC TRBV5-4 - TRBJ2-7 few